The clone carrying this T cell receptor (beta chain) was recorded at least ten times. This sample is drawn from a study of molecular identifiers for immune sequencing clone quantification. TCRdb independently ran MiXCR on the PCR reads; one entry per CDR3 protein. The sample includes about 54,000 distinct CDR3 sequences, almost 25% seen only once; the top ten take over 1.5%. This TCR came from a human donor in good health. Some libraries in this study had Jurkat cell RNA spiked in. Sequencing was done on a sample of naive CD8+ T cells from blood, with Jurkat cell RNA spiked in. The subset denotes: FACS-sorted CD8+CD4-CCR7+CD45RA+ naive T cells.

The CDR3 is CASSPPSSETQYF. DNA of the CDR3: TGTGCCAGCAGCCCCCCATCGTCTGAGACCCAGTACTTC. The gene calls are TRBV7-9 and TRBJ2-5; no clear D gene. Germline V gives CDR1 SEHNR, CDR2 FQNEAQ (reference sequence). The CDR3 is 13 residues long. Between the trimmed V and J ends, which lost 5 bases and 5 bases, there was a span of 12 bases.